The T cell receptor beta chain described here comes from a study of T cell responses to AZD1222 COVID-19 vaccine. Comments on this clone: Its antigen remains unidentified.

Whole-study results and caveats: Females outnumbered males among donors, who were mostly white British; clonal diversity was possibly underestimated.

CDR3 size: 15 residues. V lost 6 bases to trimming and J lost 8 bases, with 17 bases between them. Per germline, CDR1 KGHSH and CDR2 LQKENI. Clones were sequenced by immunoSEQ multiplex PCR, and TCRdb holds only the in-frame ones, with some missing. The sample yields approximately 90,000 clones, around 91% seen once. The V gene is TRBV18, the J gene TRBJ1-6; unclear D gene. This material consisted of peripheral blood, taken 28 days after the second AZD1222 dose. This clonotype was sampled from an adult who received the AZD1222 COVID-19 vaccine. CDR3: CASSGKRDGDSPLHF. The CDR3 DNA follows: TGTGCCAGCTCCGGAAAAAGGGATGGAGATTCACCCCTCCACTTT.